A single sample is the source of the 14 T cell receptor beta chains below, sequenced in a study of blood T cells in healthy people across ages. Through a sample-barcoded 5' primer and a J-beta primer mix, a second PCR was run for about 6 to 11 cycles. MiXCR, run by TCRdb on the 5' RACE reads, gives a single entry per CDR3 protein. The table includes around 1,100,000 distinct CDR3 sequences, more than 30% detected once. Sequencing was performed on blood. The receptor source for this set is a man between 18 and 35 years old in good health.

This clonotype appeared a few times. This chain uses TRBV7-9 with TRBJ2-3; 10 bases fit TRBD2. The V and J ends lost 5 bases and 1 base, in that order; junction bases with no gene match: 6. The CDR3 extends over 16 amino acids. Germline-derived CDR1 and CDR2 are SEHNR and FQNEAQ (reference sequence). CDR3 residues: CASSPRTSGRTDTQYF. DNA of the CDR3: TGTGCCAGCAGCCCCAGGACTAGCGGCCGCACAGATACGCAGTATTTT.

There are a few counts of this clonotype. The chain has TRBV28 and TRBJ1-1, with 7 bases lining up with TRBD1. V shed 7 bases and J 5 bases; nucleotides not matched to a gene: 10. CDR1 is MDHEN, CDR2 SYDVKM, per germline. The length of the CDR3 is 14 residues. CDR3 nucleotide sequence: TGTGCCAGCACCCGCTATCTACAGGGGACTGAAGCTTTCTTT. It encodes CASTRYLQGTEAFF. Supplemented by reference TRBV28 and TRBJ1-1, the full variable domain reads DVKVTQSSRYLVKRTGEKVFLECVQDMDHENMFWYRQDPGLGLRLIYFSYDVKMKEKGDIPEGYSVSREKKERFSLILESASTNQTSMYLCASTRYLQGTEAFFGQGTRLTVV.

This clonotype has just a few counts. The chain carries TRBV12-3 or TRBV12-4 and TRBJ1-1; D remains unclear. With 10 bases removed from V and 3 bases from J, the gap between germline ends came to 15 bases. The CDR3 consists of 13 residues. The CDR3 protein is CATTVTIHTEAFF. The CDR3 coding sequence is TGTGCCACCACTGTGACCATCCACACTGAAGCTTTCTTT.

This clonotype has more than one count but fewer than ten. Here the CDR3 DNA reads TGTGCCAGCAGGACAGGGGTGTATGGCTACACCTTC. Its protein product is CASRTGVYGYTF. V gene TRBV6-5 combines with J gene TRBJ1-2, with 8 nucleotides matching TRBD1. The length of the CDR3 is 12 residues. The V and J ends lost 6 bases and 5 bases, in that order; junction bases with no gene match: 2. Germline V gene lookup returns CDR1 MNHEY and CDR2 SVGAGI.

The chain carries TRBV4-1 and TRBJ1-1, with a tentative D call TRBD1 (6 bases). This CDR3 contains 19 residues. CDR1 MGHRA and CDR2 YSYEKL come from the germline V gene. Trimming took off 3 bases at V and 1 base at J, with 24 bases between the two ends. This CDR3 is CASSQDKGESPGPNTEAFF. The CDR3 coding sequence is TGCGCCAGCAGCCAGGACAAGGGGGAATCGCCAGGCCCGAACACTGAAGCTTTCTTT.

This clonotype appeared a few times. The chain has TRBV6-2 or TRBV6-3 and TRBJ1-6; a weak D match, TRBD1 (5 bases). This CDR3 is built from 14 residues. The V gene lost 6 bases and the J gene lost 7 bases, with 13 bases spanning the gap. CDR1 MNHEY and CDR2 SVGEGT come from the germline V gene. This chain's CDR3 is CASRSRQSNSPLHF. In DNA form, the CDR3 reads TGTGCCAGCAGGTCGCGACAGTCGAATTCACCCCTCCACTTT.

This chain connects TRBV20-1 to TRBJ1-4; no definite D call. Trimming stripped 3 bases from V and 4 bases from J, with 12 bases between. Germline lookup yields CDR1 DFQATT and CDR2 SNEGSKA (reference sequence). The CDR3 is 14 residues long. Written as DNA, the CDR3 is TGCAGTGCTAGTAAATATGGCCGTAATGAAAAACTGTTTTTT. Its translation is CSASKYGRNEKLFF.

CDR3 sequence reads: CASSPTGGRWNQPQHF. The CDR3 nucleotides read TGTGCCAGCAGCCCGACAGGGGGACGGTGGAATCAGCCCCAGCATTTT. V and J are TRBV12-3 or TRBV12-4 and TRBJ1-5; 9 nucleotides agree with TRBD1. The CDR3 covers 16 residues. After removal of 6 bases from V and 4 bases from J, the junction contained 10 bases not matched to a gene.

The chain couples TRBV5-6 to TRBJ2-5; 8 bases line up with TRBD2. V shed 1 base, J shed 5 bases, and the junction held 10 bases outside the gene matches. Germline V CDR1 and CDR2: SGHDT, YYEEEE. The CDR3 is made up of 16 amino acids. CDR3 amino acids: CASSLFSAGGGETQYF. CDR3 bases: TGTGCCAGCAGCTTGTTTTCGGCGGGGGGCGGGGAGACCCAGTACTTC.

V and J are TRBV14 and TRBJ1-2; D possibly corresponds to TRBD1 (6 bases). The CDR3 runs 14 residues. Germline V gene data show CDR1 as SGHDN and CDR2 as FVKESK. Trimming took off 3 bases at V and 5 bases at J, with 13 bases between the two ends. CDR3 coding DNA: TGTGCCAGCAGCCATGGAGGGGGGGAATATGGCTACACCTTC. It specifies CASSHGGGEYGYTF.

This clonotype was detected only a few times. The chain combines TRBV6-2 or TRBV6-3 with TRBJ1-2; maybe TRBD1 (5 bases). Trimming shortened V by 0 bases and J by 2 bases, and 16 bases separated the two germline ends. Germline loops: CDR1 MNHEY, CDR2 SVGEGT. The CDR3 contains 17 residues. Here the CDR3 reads CASSYSKAGTANYGYTF. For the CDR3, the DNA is TGTGCCAGCAGTTACTCAAAGGCCGGGACGGCAAACTATGGCTACACCTTC.

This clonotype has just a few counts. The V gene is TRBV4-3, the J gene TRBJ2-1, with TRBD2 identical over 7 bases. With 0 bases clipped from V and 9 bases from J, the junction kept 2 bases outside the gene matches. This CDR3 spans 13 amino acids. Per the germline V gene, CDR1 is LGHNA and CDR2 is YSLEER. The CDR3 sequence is CASSQDRGGEQFF. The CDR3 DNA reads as TGCGCCAGCAGCCAAGATCGCGGGGGTGAGCAGTTCTTC.

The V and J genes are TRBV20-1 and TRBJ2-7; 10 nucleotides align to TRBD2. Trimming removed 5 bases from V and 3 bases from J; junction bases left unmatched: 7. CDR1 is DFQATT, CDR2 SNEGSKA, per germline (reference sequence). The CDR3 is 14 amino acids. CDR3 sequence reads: CSAYDSSGGYEQYF. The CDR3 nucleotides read TGCAGTGCTTACGACTCTAGCGGGGGCTACGAGCAGTACTTC.

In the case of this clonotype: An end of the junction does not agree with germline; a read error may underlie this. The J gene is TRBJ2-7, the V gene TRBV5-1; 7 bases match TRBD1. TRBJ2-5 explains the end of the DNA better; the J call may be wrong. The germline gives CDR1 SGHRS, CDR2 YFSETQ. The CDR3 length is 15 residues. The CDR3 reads CANSSHDRAEETQYF. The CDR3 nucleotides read TGCGCCAACAGCAGCCACGACAGGGCGGAAGAGACCCAGTACTTC.